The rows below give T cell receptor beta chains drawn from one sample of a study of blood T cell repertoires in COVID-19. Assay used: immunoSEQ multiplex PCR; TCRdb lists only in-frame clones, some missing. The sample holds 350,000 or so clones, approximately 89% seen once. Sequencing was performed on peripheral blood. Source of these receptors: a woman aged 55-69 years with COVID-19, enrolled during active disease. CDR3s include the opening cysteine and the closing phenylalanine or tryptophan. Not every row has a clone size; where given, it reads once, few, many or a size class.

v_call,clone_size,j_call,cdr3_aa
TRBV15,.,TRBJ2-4,CATSRDWETNIQYF
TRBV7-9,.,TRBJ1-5,CASSFGGPGGQVQPQHF
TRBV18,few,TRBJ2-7,CASSPGTEIPYEQYF
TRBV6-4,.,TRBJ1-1,CASSQGPNTEAFF
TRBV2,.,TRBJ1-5,CASSSGVNNQPQHF
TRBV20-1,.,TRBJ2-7,CSASHRTGLYEQYF
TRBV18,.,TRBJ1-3,CASSHDRVRNTIYF
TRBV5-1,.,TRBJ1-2,CASSLNWDTYYGYTF
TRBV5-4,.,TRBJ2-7,CASSLEPSGYEQYF
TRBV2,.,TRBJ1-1,CASRLTETNTEAFF
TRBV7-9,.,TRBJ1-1,CASSQYRDRGNTEAFF
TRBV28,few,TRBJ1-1,CASSTNKDEAFF
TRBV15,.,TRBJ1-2,CATSRQDRGRYGYTF
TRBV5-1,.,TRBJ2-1,CASSGGEQFF
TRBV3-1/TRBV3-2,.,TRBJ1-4,CASSRRDAGLLNEKLFF
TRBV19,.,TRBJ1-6,CASSNSGTGESPLHF
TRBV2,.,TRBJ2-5,CASSLLAQYF
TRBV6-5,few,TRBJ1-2,CASSYGEGYTF
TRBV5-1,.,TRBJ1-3,CASSPTGQLDSGNTIYF
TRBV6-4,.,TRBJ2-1,CASSDSRGGPIRGQFF
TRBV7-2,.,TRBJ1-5,CASSLEGWAQGRNQPQHF
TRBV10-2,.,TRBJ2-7,CASSEGQGIYEQYF
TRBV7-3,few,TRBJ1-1,CASSLTGRNTEAFF
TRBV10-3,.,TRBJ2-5,CAIASSGGEETQYF
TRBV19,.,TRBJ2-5,CASRPGGLQETQYF
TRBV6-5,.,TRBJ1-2,CASSYHTRDRLYGYTF
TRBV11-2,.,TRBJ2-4,CASSPGVSGGNIQYF
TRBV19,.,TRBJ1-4,CASRSPGQTEKLFF
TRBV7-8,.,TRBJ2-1,CASTPDRNSYNEQFF
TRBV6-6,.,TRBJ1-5,CASRTVNQPQHF
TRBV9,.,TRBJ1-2,CASSVALWTGGWGYTF
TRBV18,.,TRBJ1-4,CASSPRTGGAFF
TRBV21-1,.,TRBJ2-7,CASRYLGSSYEQYF
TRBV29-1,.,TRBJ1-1,CSASTGQTNTEAFF
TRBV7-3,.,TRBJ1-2,CASSLMGGARGNYGYTF
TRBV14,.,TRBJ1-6,CASSQDLTGYSPLHF
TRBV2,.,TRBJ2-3,CASCSGGADTQYF
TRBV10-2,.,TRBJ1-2,CASSEPHYSGSYGYTF
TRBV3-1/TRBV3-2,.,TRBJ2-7,CASSRDNGEQYF
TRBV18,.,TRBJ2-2,CASSPLTGGAGTGELFF
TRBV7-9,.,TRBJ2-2,CASSLVATPQTGELFF
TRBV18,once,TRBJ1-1,CASSPLGRDDEAFF
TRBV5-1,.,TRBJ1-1,CASSPGGAGGTEAFF
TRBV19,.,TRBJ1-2,CASSTDRQGAGYTF
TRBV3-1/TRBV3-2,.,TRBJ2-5,CASSQAGLAGGPGETQYF
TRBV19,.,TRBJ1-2,CASSIAGGPNYGYTF
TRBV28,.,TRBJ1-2,CASSVLGTGDRGYTF
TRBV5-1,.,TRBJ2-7,CASSGPGTGWSSYEQYF
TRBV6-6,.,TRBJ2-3,CASLGGDRATDTQYF
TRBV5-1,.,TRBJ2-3,CASSLAGRGTDTQYF
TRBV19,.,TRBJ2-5,CASSLQGAGETQYF
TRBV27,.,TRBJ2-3,CASRPLGSDTQYF
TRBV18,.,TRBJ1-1,CASSSQGAGTEAFF
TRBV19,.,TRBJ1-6,CATSDRDPFTLHF
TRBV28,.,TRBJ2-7,CASSSTGSSLYEQYF